A single sample is the source of the 11 T cell receptor beta chains below, sequenced in a study of blood T cell repertoires in COVID-19. This table comes from immunoSEQ multiplex PCR, and its TCRdb copy is limited to in-frame clones, with some not included. The table has approximately 13,000 clones, 80% to 90% seen once; the top ten hold just under 30%. The source material was peripheral blood. These receptors were collected from a human donor in a cohort sampled during active COVID-19.

The rearrangement joins TRBV6-2 or TRBV6-3 to TRBJ1-6; weak D call: TRBD1 (6 bases). In germline, CDR1 is MNHEY, CDR2 SVGEGT. V lost 2 bases, J lost 7 bases, and 24 bases lay in between. This CDR3 contains 19 residues. The chain's CDR3 is CASSYRTSFQGIMNSPLHF. CDR3 nucleotides: TGTGCCAGCAGTTACAGGACCTCATTTCAGGGGATCATGAATTCACCCCTCCACTTT.

The J gene is TRBJ1-3, the V gene TRBV4-2; possible D gene TRBD1, 5 bases. This CDR3 contains 15 residues. Germline CDR1 reads LGHNA; CDR2 reads YNFKEQ. Between the trimmed V and J ends, which lost 0 bases and 4 bases, there was a span of 10 bases. The CDR3 region has the DNA TGTGCCAGCAGCCAAGAAACCAGGGCGGGAAACACCATATATTTT. It codes for CASSQETRAGNTIYF.

The chain employs TRBV10-2 and TRBJ1-2; TRBD1 agrees at 7 bases. The CDR3 length is 13 residues. The V and J ends lost 4 bases and 4 bases, in that order; junction bases with no gene match: 3. CDR1 and CDR2 from the germline V gene are WSHSY and SAAADI. The CDR3 region is CASSAGGGYGYTF. In DNA, the CDR3 is TGCGCCAGCAGTGCAGGGGGTGGCTATGGCTACACCTTC.

In this sample, this clone turned up once. The chain has TRBV3-1 (or the pseudogene TRBV3-2) and TRBJ1-1; D is undetermined. The germline V gene has CDR1 LGHDT and CDR2 YNNKEL (reference sequence). With 0 bases removed from V and 0 bases from J, the gap between germline ends came to 8 bases. This CDR3 has 15 amino acids. CDR3 sequence reads: CASSQERGVNTEAFF. The CDR3 coding sequence is TGTGCCAGCAGCCAAGAACGGGGAGTGAACACTGAAGCTTTCTTT.

The rearrangement uses TRBV6-4 and TRBJ2-1, with TRBD1 as a possible D gene (8 bases). The V end lost 5 bases, the J end lost 5 bases, and 13 bases lay between the germline ends. CDR3 size: 14 residues. Germline V gene sequence: CDR1 MRHNA, CDR2 SNTAGT. DNA for the CDR3: TGTGCCAGCAGTCCCACAGGGGGGGACAATGAGCAGTTCTTC. It translates to CASSPTGGDNEQFF.

The V gene is TRBV20-1, the J gene TRBJ1-4, with D hard to call. The CDR3 extends over 11 amino acids. V was trimmed by 5 bases and J by 8 bases, leaving 9 bases between them. Germline V gives CDR1 DFQATT, CDR2 SNEGSKA (reference sequence). DNA for the CDR3: TGCAGTGCTGAACGCGGGGAAAAACTGTTTTTT. Protein: CSAERGEKLFF.

The chain couples TRBV5-6 to TRBJ2-1, with D hard to call. The CDR3 consists of 15 residues. CDR1 is SGHDT, CDR2 YYEEEE, per germline. Trimming cost V 4 bases and J 1 base, with 12 bases left between them. The CDR3 loop reads CASSPMGSSYNEQFF. CDR3 nucleotide sequence: TGTGCCAGCAGCCCAATGGGCTCATCCTACAATGAGCAGTTCTTC.

This chain joins TRBV10-3 and TRBJ2-7; 7 bases align to TRBD2. The CDR3 consists of 14 residues. Germline assignment: CDR1 ENHRY and CDR2 SYGVKD. V shed 6 bases and J 6 bases; nucleotides not matched to a gene: 11. This chain's CDR3 is CAIRKSGEGSEQYF. The CDR3 DNA reads as TGTGCCATCAGGAAGTCGGGGGAGGGCTCCGAGCAGTACTTC.

The rearrangement links TRBV27 to TRBJ1-2; D possibly corresponds to TRBD1 (6 bases). The CDR3 has 16 amino acids. Between the trimmed V and J ends, which lost 6 bases and 7 bases, there was a span of 24 bases. CDR1 is MNHEY and CDR2 is SMNVEV in the germline V gene (reference sequence). CDR3 protein: CASSHTATGGLGGYTF. The CDR3 bases are TGTGCCAGCAGCCATACCGCGACAGGTGGATTGGGTGGCTACACCTTC.

CDR3 nucleotide sequence: TGTGCCAGCAGTTACCCTGGAGTGAGTGGCGCTTTCTTT. Amino acids: CASSYPGVSGAFF. The rearrangement uses TRBV6-5 and TRBJ1-1; D gene uncertain. Between the trimmed V and J ends, which lost 2 bases and 11 bases, there was a span of 15 bases. CDR3 length equals 13 residues. Germline V gene sequence: CDR1 MNHEY, CDR2 SVGAGI.

The CDR3 DNA follows: TGTGCCAGCACACCTAGCGGGGTGAACACCGGGGAGCTGTTTTTT. This encodes CASTPSGVNTGELFF. J is TRBJ2-2 and V is TRBV25-1, with TRBD2 matching over 9 bases. The CDR3 consists of 15 residues. With 7 bases clipped from V and 1 base from J, the junction kept 4 bases outside the gene matches. CDR1 and CDR2 (germline): MGHDK, SYGVNS.